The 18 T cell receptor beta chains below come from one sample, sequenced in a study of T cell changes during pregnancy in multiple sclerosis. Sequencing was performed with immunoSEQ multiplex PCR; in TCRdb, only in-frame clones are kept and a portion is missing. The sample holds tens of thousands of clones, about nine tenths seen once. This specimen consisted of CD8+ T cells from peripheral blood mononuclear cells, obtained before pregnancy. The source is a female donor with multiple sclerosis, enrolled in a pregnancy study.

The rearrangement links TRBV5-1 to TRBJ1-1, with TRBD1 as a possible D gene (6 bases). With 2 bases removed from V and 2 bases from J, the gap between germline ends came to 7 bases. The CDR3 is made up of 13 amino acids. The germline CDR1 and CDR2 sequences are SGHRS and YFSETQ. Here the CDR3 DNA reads TGCGCCAGCAGCTTACAGGGTAACACTGAAGCTTTCTTT. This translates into CASSLQGNTEAFF.

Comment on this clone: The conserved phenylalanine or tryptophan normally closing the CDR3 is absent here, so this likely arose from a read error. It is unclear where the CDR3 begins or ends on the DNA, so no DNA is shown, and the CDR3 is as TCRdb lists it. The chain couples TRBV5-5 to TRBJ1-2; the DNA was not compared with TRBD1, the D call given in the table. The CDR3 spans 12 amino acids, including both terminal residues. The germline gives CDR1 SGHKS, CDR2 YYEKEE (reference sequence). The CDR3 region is CASSWGTGEDYV.

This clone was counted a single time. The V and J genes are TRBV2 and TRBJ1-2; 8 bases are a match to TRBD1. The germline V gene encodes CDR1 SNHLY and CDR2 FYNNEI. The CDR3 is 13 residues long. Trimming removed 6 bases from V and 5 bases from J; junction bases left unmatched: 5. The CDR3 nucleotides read TGTGCCAGCAGGCCGCACAGGGGGTATGGCTACACCTTC. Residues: CASRPHRGYGYTF.

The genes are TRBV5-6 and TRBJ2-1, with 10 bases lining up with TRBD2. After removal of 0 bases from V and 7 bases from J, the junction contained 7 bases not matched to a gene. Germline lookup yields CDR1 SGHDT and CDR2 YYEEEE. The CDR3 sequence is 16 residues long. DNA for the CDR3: TGTGCCAGCAGCTTGGATGGGACTAGCGTATCTAATGAGCAGTTCTTC. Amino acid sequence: CASSLDGTSVSNEQFF. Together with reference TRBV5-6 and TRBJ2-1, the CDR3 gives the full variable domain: DAGVTQSPTHLIKTRGQQVTLRCSPKSGHDTVSWYQQALGQGPQFIFQYYEEEERQRGNFPDRFSGHQFPNYSSELNVNALLLGDSALYLCASSLDGTSVSNEQFFGPGTRLTVL.

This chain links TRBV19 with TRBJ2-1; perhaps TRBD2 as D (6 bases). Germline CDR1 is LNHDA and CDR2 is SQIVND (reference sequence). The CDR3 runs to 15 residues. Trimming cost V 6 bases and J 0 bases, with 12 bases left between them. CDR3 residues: CASSSSESSYNEQFF. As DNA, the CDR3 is TGTGCCAGTAGCTCTAGCGAGAGCTCCTACAATGAGCAGTTCTTC.

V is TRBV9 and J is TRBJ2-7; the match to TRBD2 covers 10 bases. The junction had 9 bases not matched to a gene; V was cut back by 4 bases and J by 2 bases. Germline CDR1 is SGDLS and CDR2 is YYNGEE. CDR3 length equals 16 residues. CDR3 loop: CASSPFPGTSAYEQYF. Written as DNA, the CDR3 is TGTGCCAGCAGCCCCTTCCCCGGGACTAGCGCCTACGAGCAGTACTTC.

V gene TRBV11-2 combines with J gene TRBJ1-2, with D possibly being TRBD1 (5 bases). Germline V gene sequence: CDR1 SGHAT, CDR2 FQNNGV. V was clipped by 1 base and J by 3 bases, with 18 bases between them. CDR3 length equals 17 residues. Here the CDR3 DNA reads TGTGCCAGCAGCTTAGTGCTTTTGGCAGGGAGGGACTATGGCTACACCTTC. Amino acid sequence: CASSLVLLAGRDYGYTF.

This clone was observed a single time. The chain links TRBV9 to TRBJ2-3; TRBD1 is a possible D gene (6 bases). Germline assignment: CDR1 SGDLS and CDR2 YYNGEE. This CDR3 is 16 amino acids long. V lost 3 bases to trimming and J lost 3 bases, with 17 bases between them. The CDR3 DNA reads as TGTGCCAGCAGCGAAAGATTGTGGGGGCAAACAGATACGCAGTATTTT. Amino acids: CASSERLWGQTDTQYF.

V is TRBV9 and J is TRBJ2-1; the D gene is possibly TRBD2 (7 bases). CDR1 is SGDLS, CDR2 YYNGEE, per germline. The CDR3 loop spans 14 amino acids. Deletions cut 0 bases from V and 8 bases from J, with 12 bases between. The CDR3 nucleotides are TGTGCCAGCAGCGTAGGGGGGGGCCCCGATGAGCAGTTCTTC. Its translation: CASSVGGGPDEQFF.

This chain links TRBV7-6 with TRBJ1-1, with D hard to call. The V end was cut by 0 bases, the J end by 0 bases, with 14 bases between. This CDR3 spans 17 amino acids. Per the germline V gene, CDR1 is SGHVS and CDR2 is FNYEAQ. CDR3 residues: CASSLASGEAMNTEAFF. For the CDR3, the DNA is TGTGCCAGCAGCTTAGCTAGCGGGGAGGCCATGAACACTGAAGCTTTCTTT.

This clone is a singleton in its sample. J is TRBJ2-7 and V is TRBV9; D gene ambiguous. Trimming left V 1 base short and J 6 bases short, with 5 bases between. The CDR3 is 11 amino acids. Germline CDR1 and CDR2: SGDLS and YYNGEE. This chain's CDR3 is CASSVSGEQYF. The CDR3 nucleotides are TGTGCCAGCAGCGTATCGGGCGAGCAGTACTTC.

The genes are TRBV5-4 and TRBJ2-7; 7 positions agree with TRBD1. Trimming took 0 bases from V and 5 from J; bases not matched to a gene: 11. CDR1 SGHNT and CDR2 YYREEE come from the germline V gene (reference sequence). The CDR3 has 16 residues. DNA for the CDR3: TGTGCCAGCAGCTTGGACGGACAGGCCGGTTTGGACGAGCAGTACTTC. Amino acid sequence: CASSLDGQAGLDEQYF.

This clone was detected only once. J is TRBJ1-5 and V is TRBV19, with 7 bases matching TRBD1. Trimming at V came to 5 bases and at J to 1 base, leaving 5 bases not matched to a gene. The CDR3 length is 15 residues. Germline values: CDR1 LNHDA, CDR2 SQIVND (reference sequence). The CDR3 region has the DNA TGTGCCAGTAGTTGGACAGGCCGAAGCAATCAGCCCCAGCATTTT. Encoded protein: CASSWTGRSNQPQHF.

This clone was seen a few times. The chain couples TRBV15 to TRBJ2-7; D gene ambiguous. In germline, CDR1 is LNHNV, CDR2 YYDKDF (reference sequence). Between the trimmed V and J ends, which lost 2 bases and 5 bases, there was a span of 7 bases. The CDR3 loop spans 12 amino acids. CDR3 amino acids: CATSRLFHEQYF. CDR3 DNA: TGTGCCACCAGCAGACTCTTCCACGAGCAGTACTTC. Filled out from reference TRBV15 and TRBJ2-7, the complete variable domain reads DAMVIQNPRYQVTQFGKPVTLSCSQTLNHNVMYWYQQKSSQAPKLLFHYYDKDFNNEADTPDNFQSRRPNTSFCFLDIRSPGLGDTAMYLCATSRLFHEQYFGPGTRLTVT.

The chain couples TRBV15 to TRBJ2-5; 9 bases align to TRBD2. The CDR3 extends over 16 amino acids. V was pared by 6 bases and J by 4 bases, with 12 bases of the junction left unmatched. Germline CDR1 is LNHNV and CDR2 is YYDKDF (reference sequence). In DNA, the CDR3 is TGTGCCACCAGTTCCGTACCAGCGGGGGGAGGAGAGACCCAGTACTTC. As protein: CATSSVPAGGGETQYF.

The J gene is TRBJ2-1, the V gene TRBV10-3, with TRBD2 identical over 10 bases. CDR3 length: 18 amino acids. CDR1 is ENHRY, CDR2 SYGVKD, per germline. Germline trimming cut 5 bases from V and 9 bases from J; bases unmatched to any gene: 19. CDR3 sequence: CAISPGGAGLAGVGEQFF. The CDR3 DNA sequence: TGTGCCATCAGTCCAGGGGGCGCCGGCCTAGCGGGAGTAGGTGAGCAGTTCTTC.

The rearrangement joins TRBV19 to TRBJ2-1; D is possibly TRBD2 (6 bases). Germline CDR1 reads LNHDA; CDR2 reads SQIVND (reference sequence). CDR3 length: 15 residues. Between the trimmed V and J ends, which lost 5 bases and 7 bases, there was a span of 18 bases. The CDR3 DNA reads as TGTGCCAGTAGTCTTTCGGGACTGATAATTAATGAGCAGTTCTTC. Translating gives CASSLSGLIINEQFF. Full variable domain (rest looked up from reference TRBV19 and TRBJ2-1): DGGITQSPKYLFRKEGQNVTLSCEQNLNHDAMYWYRQDPGQGLRLIYYSQIVNDFQKGDIAEGYSVSREKKESFPLTVTSAQKNPTAFYLCASSLSGLIINEQFFGPGTRLTVL.

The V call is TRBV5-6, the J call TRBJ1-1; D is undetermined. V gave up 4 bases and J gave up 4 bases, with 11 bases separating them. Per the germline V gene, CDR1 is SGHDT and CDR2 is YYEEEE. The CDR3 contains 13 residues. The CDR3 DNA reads TGTGCCAGCAGCCATAGCATGGGCACTGAAGCTTTCTTT. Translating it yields CASSHSMGTEAFF. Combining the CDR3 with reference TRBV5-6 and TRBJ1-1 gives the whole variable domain DAGVTQSPTHLIKTRGQQVTLRCSPKSGHDTVSWYQQALGQGPQFIFQYYEEEERQRGNFPDRFSGHQFPNYSSELNVNALLLGDSALYLCASSHSMGTEAFFGQGTRLTVV.